The clone carrying this TCR beta chain was found a few times. The antigen remains unidentified. Germline-derived CDR1 and CDR2 are SNHLY and FYNNEI. CDR3 length: 14 residues. Trimming at V came to 8 bases and at J to 2 bases, leaving 9 bases not matched to a gene. Separation from the 666-subject first cohort characterized the 120-subject validation cohort, to which the donors belonged. This record belongs to a study of cytomegalovirus exposure and HLA in healthy donors. Study-level information: The approximately 110 validation repertoires, a later analysis reported, used the same platform as the approximately 670 first-cohort repertoires. Study results and limitations: It was 150 to 200 TCR beta chains that were listed as cytomegalovirus-associated. The dataset shows that most TCR sequences were rare, while some public TCRs occurred in many donors.

Sequenced by immunoSEQ multiplex PCR; TCRdb stores in-frame clones only, minus some. Of 200,000 to 250,000 clones detected, roughly 88% appear once; the ten largest clones hold roughly an eighth. This clonotype originated in a woman in her 30s in good health and CMV-seropositive. Sequenced input: PBMCs. This chain joins TRBV2 and TRBJ2-7; 7 bases agree with TRBD2. The CDR3 DNA follows: TGTGCCAGCTCTCTAGCGGTTACTACCTACGAGCAGTACTTC. It yields the protein CASSLAVTTYEQYF. The full variable domain, completed using reference TRBV2 and TRBJ2-7, is EPEVTQTPSHQVTQMGQEVILRCVPISNHLYFYWYRQILGQKVEFLVSFYNNEISEKSEIFDDQFSVERPDGSNFTLKIRSTKLEDSAMYFCASSLAVTTYEQYFGPGTRLTVT.